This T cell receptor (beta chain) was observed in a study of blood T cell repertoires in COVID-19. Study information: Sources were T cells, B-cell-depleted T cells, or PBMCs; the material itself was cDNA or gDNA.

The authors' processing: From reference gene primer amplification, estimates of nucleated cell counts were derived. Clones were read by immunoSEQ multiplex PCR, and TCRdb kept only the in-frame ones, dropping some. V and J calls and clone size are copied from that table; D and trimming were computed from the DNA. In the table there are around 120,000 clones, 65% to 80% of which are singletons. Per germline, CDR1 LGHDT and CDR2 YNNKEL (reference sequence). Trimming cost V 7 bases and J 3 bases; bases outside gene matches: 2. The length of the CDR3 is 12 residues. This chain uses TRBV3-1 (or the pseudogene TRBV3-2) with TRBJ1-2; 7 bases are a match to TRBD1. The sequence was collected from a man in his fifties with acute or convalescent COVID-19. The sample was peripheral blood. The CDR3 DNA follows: TGTGCCAGCACAGACAGGGACTATGGCTACACCTTC. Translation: CASTDRDYGYTF.